The 15 T cell receptor beta chains reported below all come from one sample, sequenced in a study of T-cell reconstitution after alpha-beta-depleted transplantation in children. Unique molecular identifiers were incorporated during preparation of the TCRbeta library. MiXCR, applied by TCRdb to the PCR reads, yields one record per CDR3 protein. The repertoire holds around 530,000 distinct CDR3 sequences, 30% to 35% seen once, with under 3% in the top ten. This sample comprised PBMCs from the stem cell graft donor, obtained from the stem cell graft. All receptors come from a human donor who donated a stem cell graft to a child with aplastic anemia.

Written as DNA, the CDR3 is TGTGCCAGCAGTCCGGGACTAGGGAGCACCGGGGAGCTGTTTTTT. Its protein is CASSPGLGSTGELFF. The chain joins TRBV6-2 or TRBV6-3 to TRBJ2-2; 8 bases are shared with TRBD2. With V trimmed by 5 bases and J by 4 bases, 6 bases remained unmatched. The germline gives CDR1 MNHEY, CDR2 SVGEGT. There are 15 residues in the CDR3.

This clonotype appeared a single time. Because it lacks the conserved phenylalanine or tryptophan at the end, this CDR3 is likely a read error. Because the CDR3's place on the DNA is in doubt, the DNA is left out and the CDR3 is given as listed by TCRdb. This chain joins TRBV2 and TRBJ1-5. Germline V gives CDR1 SNHLY, CDR2 FYNNEI. 13 amino acids form the CDR3, both terminal residues included. Here the CDR3 reads CASHSNTGTELCK.

The chain recombines TRBV5-1 with TRBJ2-5, with D possibly being TRBD2 (6 bases). This CDR3 spans 14 amino acids. Trimming stripped 0 bases from V and 4 bases from J, with 10 bases between. Germline values: CDR1 SGHRS, CDR2 YFSETQ. As DNA, the CDR3 is TGCGCCAGCAGCTTGGCGGGGGATGGAGAGACCCAGTACTTC. Encoded protein: CASSLAGDGETQYF.

This clonotype came up a few times. The chain is built from TRBV4-3 and TRBJ2-7, with D possibly being TRBD1 (6 bases). The CDR3 loop spans 15 amino acids. Germline CDR1 reads LGHNA; CDR2 reads YSLEER. V was clipped by 0 bases and J by 2 bases, with 11 bases between them. The CDR3, as DNA: TGCGCCAGCAGCCAAGATTTGGCAGGGGCCTACGAGCAGTACTTC. Protein product: CASSQDLAGAYEQYF.

CDR3 protein: CAISEPQGASSAGELFF. The DNA of the CDR3 is TGTGCCATCAGTGAGCCCCAGGGTGCAAGTAGCGCCGGGGAGCTGTTTTTT. This chain joins TRBV10-3 and TRBJ2-2, with D tentatively TRBD1 or TRBD2 (5 bases each). V shed 2 bases and J shed 6 bases, with 19 bases lying between them. This CDR3 has 17 amino acids. Germline V CDR1 and CDR2: ENHRY, SYGVKD.

This clonotype was detected a few times. The CDR3 reads CASSPPGAGVTEAFF. CDR3 coding DNA: TGTGCCAGCAGCCCCCCCGGGGCTGGGGTCACTGAAGCTTTCTTT. The V and J genes are TRBV7-3 and TRBJ1-1, with a tentative D call TRBD1 (5 bases). Trimming left V 5 bases short and J 4 bases short, with 17 bases between. Per germline, CDR1 SGHTA and CDR2 FQGTGA. CDR3 length: 15 residues. The variable domain in full, with the rest retrieved from reference TRBV7-3 and TRBJ1-1, is GAGVSQTPSNKVTEKGKYVELRCDPISGHTALYWYRQSLGQGPEFLIYFQGTGAADDSGLPNDRFFAVRPEGSVSTLKIQRTERGDSAVYLCASSPPGAGVTEAFFGQGTRLTVV.

The chain recombines TRBV20-1 with TRBJ1-1, with D possibly being TRBD1 (5 bases). This CDR3 comprises 13 residues. Germline CDR1 DFQATT, CDR2 SNEGSKA (reference sequence). V was shortened by 6 bases and J by 5 bases, with 16 bases between the two germline ends. CDR3 bases: TGCAGTGCCCCCCGGGGGGTTGGGACTGAAGCTTTCTTT. It yields the protein CSAPRGVGTEAFF.

This clonotype has more than one count but fewer than ten. This chain uses TRBV7-8 with TRBJ2-7, with 13 bases that match TRBD2. Germline V lookup: CDR1 SGHVS, CDR2 FQNEAQ. Unmatched junction bases numbered 9, after V lost 5 bases and J lost 2 bases. CDR3 length: 17 residues. The CDR3 here is CASSPPRTSGRAYEQYF. As DNA, the CDR3 is TGTGCCAGCAGCCCTCCCCGGACTAGCGGGAGAGCCTACGAGCAGTACTTC. Full variable domain (rest looked up from reference TRBV7-8 and TRBJ2-7): GAGVSQSPRYKVAKRGQDVALRCDPISGHVSLFWYQQALGQGPEFLTYFQNEAQLDKSGLPSDRFFAERPEGSVSTLKIQRTQQEDSAVYLCASSPPRTSGRAYEQYFGPGTRLTVT.

This chain links TRBV5-1 with TRBJ2-2; 12 bases agree with TRBD2. This CDR3 spans 15 amino acids. Trimming cost V 3 bases and J 6 bases; bases outside gene matches: 3. The germline V gene encodes CDR1 SGHRS and CDR2 YFSETQ. The CDR3 coding sequence is TGCGCCAGCAGCTATGGACTAGCGGGACCCGGGGAGCTGTTTTTT. It translates to CASSYGLAGPGELFF.

This clonotype was counted only a few times. This chain uses TRBV5-1 with TRBJ2-3; D is possibly TRBD2 (5 bases). Between the trimmed V and J ends, which lost 4 bases and 0 bases, there was a span of 12 bases. The germline gives CDR1 SGHRS, CDR2 YFSETQ. The CDR3 is made up of 15 amino acids. CDR3 residues: CASSTGLGSTDTQYF. The CDR3 bases are TGCGCCAGCAGCACCGGACTCGGGAGCACAGATACGCAGTATTTT.

This clonotype was detected a few times. The genes are TRBV4-2 and TRBJ1-1; the D gene is possibly TRBD1 (5 bases). Germline CDR1 and CDR2: LGHNA and YNFKEQ. Deletions cut 1 base from V and 4 bases from J, with 16 bases between. This CDR3 has 16 residues. CDR3 sequence: CASSQGPQGVLTEAFF. CDR3 DNA: TGTGCCAGCAGCCAAGGCCCGCAGGGTGTCCTCACTGAAGCTTTCTTT.

The chain is built from TRBV7-8 and TRBJ1-2; TRBD1 might be the D (6 bases). Per the germline V gene, CDR1 is SGHVS and CDR2 is FQNEAQ. Trimming left V 5 bases short and J 7 bases short, with 20 bases between. The CDR3 contains 15 residues. The CDR3 nucleotides read TGTGCCAGCAGCACACAACAGGGAGCGTTTGGTGGCTACACCTTC. This encodes CASSTQQGAFGGYTF.

The genes are TRBV5-1 and TRBJ2-1; perhaps D is TRBD1 or TRBD2 (5 bases each). The CDR3 sequence is 17 residues long. Germline loops: CDR1 SGHRS, CDR2 YFSETQ. V dropped 1 base and J dropped 8 bases, with 22 bases sitting between them. CDR3 sequence (DNA): TGCGCCAGCAGCTTGTGGGGGAGCGGAGCCGGACAAGATGAGCAGTTCTTC. Its translation is CASSLWGSGAGQDEQFF.

This clonotype has just a few counts. This chain uses TRBV6-1 with TRBJ2-3, with 10 bases that match TRBD2. The CDR3 consists of 15 residues. With V trimmed by 6 bases and J by 0 bases, 3 bases remained unmatched. Germline CDR1 is MNHNS and CDR2 is SASEGT. CDR3 residues: CASRLAGSSTDTQYF. In nucleotides, the CDR3 is TGTGCCAGCAGACTAGCGGGATCCAGCACAGATACGCAGTATTTT.

The chain couples TRBV5-1 to TRBJ1-2; D remains unclear. The germline V gene has CDR1 SGHRS and CDR2 YFSETQ. This CDR3 spans 14 amino acids. The germline V and J ends were trimmed by 0 bases and 8 bases, with 14 bases remaining between them. Written as DNA, the CDR3 is TGCGCCAGCAGCTTGGCCTGGAAGGATCTCGGCTACACCTTC. Translating gives CASSLAWKDLGYTF. Drawing the rest from reference TRBV5-1 and TRBJ1-2, the complete variable domain is KAGVTQTPRYLIKTRGQQVTLSCSPISGHRSVSWYQQTPGQGLQFLFEYFSETQRNKGNFPGRFSGRQFSNSRSEMNVSTLELGDSALYLCASSLAWKDLGYTFGSGTRLTVV.